This T cell receptor (beta chain) emerged from a study of blood T cell repertoires in COVID-19. Study information: In each case, the material was cDNA or gDNA derived from T cells, B-cell-depleted T cells, or PBMCs.

In the original processing: Estimates of nucleated cell counts were drawn from the amplification of reference gene primers. TCRdb's copy holds only in-frame clones and misses some; the assay was immunoSEQ multiplex PCR. The V and J calls and clone size come from that table; D and trimming were worked out from the DNA. Among approximately 150,000 clones, 70% to 85% were seen once, and the ten largest hold about 18%. The sequence came from a woman of 80 years or more with acute or convalescent COVID-19. Sequencing used peripheral blood.

CDR3 protein: CASSLAGNIGTEAFF. Written as DNA, the CDR3 is TGTGCCAGCAGCTTGGCAGGGAATATTGGCACTGAAGCTTTCTTT. J is TRBJ1-1 and V is TRBV5-5, with a possible D match to TRBD1 (5 bases). The V end lost 0 bases, the J end lost 4 bases, and 13 bases lay between the germline ends. The CDR3 is 15 amino acids. Germline CDR1 SGHKS, CDR2 YYEKEE (reference sequence).